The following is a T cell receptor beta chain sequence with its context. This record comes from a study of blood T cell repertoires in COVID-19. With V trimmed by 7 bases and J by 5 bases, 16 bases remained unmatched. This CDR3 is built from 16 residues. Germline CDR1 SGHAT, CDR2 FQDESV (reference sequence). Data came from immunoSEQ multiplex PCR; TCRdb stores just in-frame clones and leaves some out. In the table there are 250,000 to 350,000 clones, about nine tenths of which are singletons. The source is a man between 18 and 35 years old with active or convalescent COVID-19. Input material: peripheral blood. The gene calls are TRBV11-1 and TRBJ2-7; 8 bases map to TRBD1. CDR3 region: CASTGSAKDRAHEQYF. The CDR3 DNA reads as TGTGCCAGCACCGGAAGCGCGAAGGACAGGGCCCACGAGCAGTACTTC.